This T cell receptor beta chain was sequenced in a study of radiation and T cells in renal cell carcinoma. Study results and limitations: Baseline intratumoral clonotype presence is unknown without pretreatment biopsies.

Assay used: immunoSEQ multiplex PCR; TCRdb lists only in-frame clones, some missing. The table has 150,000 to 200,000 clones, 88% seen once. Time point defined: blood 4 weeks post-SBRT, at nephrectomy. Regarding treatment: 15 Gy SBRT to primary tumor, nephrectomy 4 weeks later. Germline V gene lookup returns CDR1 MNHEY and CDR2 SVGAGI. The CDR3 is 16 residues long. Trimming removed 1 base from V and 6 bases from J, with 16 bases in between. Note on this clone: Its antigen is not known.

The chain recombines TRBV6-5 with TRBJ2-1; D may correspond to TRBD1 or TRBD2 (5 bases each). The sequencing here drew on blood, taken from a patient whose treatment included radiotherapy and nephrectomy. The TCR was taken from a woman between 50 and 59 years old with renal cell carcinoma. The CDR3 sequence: CASSYLGLSGINEQFF. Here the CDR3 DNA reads TGTGCCAGCAGTTACTTGGGGCTAAGCGGAATCAATGAGCAGTTCTTC.